This T cell receptor (beta chain) emerged from a study of blood T cell repertoires in COVID-19. This clone was picked up one time. Per the original methods: Reference gene primer amplification gave nucleated cell count estimates. Repertoires were generated with immunoSEQ multiplex PCR, while TCRdb's copy carries only in-frame clones and drops some. V and J calls and clone size are copied from that table; D and trimming were computed from the DNA. The sample has over 50,000 clones, 88% seen once. The CDR3 has 14 residues. V was shortened by 5 bases and J by 3 bases, with 13 bases between the two germline ends. Germline CDR1 and CDR2: LNHDA and SQIVND (reference sequence).

This chain uses TRBV19 with TRBJ1-2; D not resolved. The source of this sequence is a human donor in a cohort sampled during active COVID-19. Sequenced: peripheral blood. The DNA for the CDR3 is TGTGCCAGTAGTCCTACGCAACGGGACTATGGCTACACCTTC. This sequence encodes CASSPTQRDYGYTF. Using reference TRBV19 and TRBJ1-2 for the parts outside the CDR3, the full variable domain is DGGITQSPKYLFRKEGQNVTLSCEQNLNHDAMYWYRQDPGQGLRLIYYSQIVNDFQKGDIAEGYSVSREKKESFPLTVTSAQKNPTAFYLCASSPTQRDYGYTFGSGTRLTVV.